This T cell receptor beta chain was profiled in a study of T cell responses to AZD1222 COVID-19 vaccine. The germline V gene encodes CDR1 SGHTA and CDR2 FQGTGA. V gave up 3 bases and J gave up 2 bases, with 10 bases separating them. This CDR3 spans 14 amino acids. This clone has just a few counts. The protocol was immunoSEQ multiplex PCR, while the TCRdb copy is restricted to in-frame clones and leaves out a portion. The repertoire holds over 150,000 clones, about nine tenths seen once, with roughly 1.5% in the top ten. The chain has TRBV7-3 and TRBJ1-1; the D gene is possibly TRBD1 (5 bases). The TCR originated in an adult in good health. The sequenced sample was peripheral blood, obtained on day 0 of AZD1222 vaccination. DNA for the CDR3: TGTGCCAGCAGCTTCAGTGGGGGTAACACTGAAGCTTTCTTT. Its protein is CASSFSGGNTEAFF.